This entry concerns a single T cell receptor beta chain. Cohort placement rested on clinical history that participants reported themselves. This sample is part of a study of blood T cell repertoires in COVID-19. Study-wide background: COVID-19 samples, acute and convalescent, were from the United States, Italy and Spain. Nucleic acid was either cDNA or gDNA, and it came from T cells, B-cell-depleted T cells, or PBMCs.

Per the authors' pipeline: Reference gene primer amplification gave estimated nucleated cell counts. Assay: immunoSEQ multiplex PCR; the TCRdb copy retains only in-frame clones and omits some. The V and J calls and clone size were taken over from that table, and D and trimming were inferred from the DNA. This sample has roughly 200,000 clones; about 83% occur once, and the top ten carry 3.2%. The source of this sequence is a woman aged 25 to 39 who had been exposed to COVID-19. Sequences were obtained from PBMCs or T cells enriched from blood (not recorded which).

In DNA, the CDR3 is TGTGCCATTCGCAGGGAAAGCTATGGCTACACCTTC. Amino acids: CAIRRESYGYTF. The chain links TRBV15 to TRBJ1-2; the D gene is possibly TRBD1 (5 bases). Per the germline V gene, CDR1 is LNHNV and CDR2 is YYDKDF (reference sequence). The length of the CDR3 is 12 residues. V was pared by 10 bases and J by 4 bases, with 13 bases between.